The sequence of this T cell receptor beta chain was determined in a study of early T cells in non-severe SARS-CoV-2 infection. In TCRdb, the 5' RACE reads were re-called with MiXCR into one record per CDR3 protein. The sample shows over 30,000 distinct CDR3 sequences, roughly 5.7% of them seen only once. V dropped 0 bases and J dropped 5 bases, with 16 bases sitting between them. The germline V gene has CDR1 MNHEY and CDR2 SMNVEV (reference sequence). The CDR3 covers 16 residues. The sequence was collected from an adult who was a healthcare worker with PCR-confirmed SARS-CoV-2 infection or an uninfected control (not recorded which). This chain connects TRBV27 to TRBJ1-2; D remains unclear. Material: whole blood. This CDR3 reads CASSLSAGDRIYGYTF. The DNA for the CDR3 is TGTGCCAGCAGTTTATCCGCAGGCGACCGAATTTATGGCTACACCTTC.